This record concerns one TCR beta chain sequence. Germline V gives CDR1 PRHDT, CDR2 FYEKMQ (reference sequence). V lost 4 bases and J lost 4, with 12 bases in between. The CDR3 is 14 amino acids. The data belong to a study of beta chain features in type 1 diabetes. cDNA synthesis used the whole RNA isolate, giving expressed TCRB sequences. Sequencing was performed with immunoSEQ multiplex PCR; in TCRdb, only in-frame clones are kept and a portion is missing. The repertoire holds hundreds of thousands of clones, with about 71% as singletons. The sequence was collected from a man aged 30-40 years in good health. The sample consisted of naive CD4+ T cells from blood. The chain combines TRBV13 with TRBJ2-3; D is unresolved. CDR3 sequence: CASSYVAPADTQYF. CDR3 DNA: TGTGCCAGCAGCTACGTGGCTCCGGCAGATACGCAGTATTTT.